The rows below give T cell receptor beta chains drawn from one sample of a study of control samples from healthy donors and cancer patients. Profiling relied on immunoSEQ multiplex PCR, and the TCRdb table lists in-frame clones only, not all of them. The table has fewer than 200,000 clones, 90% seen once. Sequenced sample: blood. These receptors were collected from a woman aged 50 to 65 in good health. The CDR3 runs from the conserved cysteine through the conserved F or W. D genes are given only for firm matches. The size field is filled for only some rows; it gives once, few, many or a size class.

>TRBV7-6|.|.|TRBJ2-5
TGTGCCAGCAGCAAGACAGGCCAAGAGACCCAGTACTTC
CASSKTGQETQYF
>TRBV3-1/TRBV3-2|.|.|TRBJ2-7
TGTGCCAGCAGCGCCGACTACGAGCAGTACTTC
CASSADYEQYF
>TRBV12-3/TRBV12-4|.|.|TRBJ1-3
TGTGCCAGCAGAACCAGGAACACCATATATTTT
CASRTRNTIYF
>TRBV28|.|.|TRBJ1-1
TGTGCCAGCATTCGGAAAGAAGCTTTCTTT
CASIRKEAFF
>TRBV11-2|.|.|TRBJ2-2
TGTGCCAGCAGCTTCGAGGGGCTCGGAACCGGGGAGCTGTTTTTT
CASSFEGLGTGELFF
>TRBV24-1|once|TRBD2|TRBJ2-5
TGTGCCACCAGTGATAGCGGGGGCTTCCAAGAGACCCAGTACTTC
CATSDSGGFQETQYF
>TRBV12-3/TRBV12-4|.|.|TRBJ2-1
TGTGCCAGCAGCCGGACGGAAAACAATGAGCAGTTCTTC
CASSRTENNEQFF
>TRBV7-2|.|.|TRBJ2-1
TGTGCCAGCAGCTTGGATCAGGGGTTTGAGCAGTTCTTC
CASSLDQGFEQFF
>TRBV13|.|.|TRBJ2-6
TGTGCCAGCAGCTTAGCTACCCCCGCCTCTGGGGCCAACGTCCTGACTTTC
CASSLATPASGANVLTF
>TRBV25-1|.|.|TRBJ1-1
TGTGCCAGCAGTTCCGGCGGGTTTGGGACTGAAGCTTTCTTT
CASSSGGFGTEAFF
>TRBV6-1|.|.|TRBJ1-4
TGTGCCAGCAGTGAATCAGTGGGCAGGGTTGACGAAAAACTGTTTTTT
CASSESVGRVDEKLFF
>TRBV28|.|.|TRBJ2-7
TGTGCCAGCAGTTTGGAATTAGGTGAGCAGTACTTC
CASSLELGEQYF
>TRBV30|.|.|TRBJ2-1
TGTGCCTGGGGGGGCGGGGGCAATGAGCAGTTCTTC
CAWGGGGNEQFF
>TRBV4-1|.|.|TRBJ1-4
TGCGCCAGCAGCCCCGGGACGGGGAATGAAAAACTGTTTTTT
CASSPGTGNEKLFF
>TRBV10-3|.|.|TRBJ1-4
TGTGCCATCAGTGATTTACAGGGTCCGGGGGAAAAACTGTTTTTT
CAISDLQGPGEKLFF
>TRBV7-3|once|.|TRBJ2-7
TGTGCCAGCAGCTTAATACCCTCCGATACAGGAACGGGCGTAAACTTC
CASSLIPSDTGTGVNF
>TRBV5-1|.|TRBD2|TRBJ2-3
TGCGCCAGCAGCTTGGGACTAGCGGGAAACACAGATACGCAGTATTTT
CASSLGLAGNTDTQYF
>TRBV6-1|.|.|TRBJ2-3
TGTGCCAGCAGTGAGAGTATAGGCGGCACAGATACGCAGTATTTT
CASSESIGGTDTQYF
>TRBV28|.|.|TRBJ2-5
TGTGCCAGCAGCCTACTTGGGGGGCTGGAGACCCAGTACTTC
CASSLLGGLETQYF
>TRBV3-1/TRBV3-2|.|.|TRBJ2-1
TGTGCCAGCAGCCTCGGTGGGGGAATGGGTGAGCAGTTCTTC
CASSLGGGMGEQFF
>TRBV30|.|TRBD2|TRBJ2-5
TGTGCCTGGAATTCCCGGGGAGGGGAGACCCAGTACTTC
CAWNSRGGETQYF
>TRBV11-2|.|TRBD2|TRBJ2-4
TGTGCCAGCAGCTTAGGGGGCGGGGGGGCCCTAAACATTCAGTACTTC
CASSLGGGGALNIQYF
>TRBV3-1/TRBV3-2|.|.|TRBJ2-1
TGTGCCAGCAGCGAGTCGCGGTTTGAGCAGTTCTTC
CASSESRFEQFF
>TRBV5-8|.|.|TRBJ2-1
TGTGCCAGCAGCTTAGGAGGAAGCTCCTACAATGAGCAGTTCTTC
CASSLGGSSYNEQFF
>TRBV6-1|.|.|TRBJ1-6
TGTGCCAGCAGTGAGGTTAGGGGTAATTCACCCCTCCACTTT
CASSEVRGNSPLHF
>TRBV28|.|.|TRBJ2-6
TGTGCCAGCAGTTTGTTATCTGGGGCCAACGTCCTGACTTTC
CASSLLSGANVLTF
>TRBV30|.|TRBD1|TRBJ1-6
TGTGCCTGGAGGGACAGGGCAAATTCACCCCTCCACTTT
CAWRDRANSPLHF
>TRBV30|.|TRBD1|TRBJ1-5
TGTGCCTGGAGCGGCGGACAGGCCCCCGAGAGGAGCAATCAGCCCCAGCATTTT
CAWSGGQAPERSNQPQHF
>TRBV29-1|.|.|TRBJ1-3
TGCAGCGTTGAAGTCCGGGGAGGAAACACCATATATTTT
CSVEVRGGNTIYF
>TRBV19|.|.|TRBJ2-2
TGTGCCAGTACCAGTGGGTTGAACACCGGGGAGCTGTTTTTT
CASTSGLNTGELFF
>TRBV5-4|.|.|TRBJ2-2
TGTGCCAGCAGCGAGGGAGGGGGGAGAAACACCGGGGAGCTGTTTTTT
CASSEGGGRNTGELFF
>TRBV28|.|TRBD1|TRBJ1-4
TGTGCCAGCAGTTGGACAGGGGGTTTACGAACTAATGAAAAACTGTTTTTT
CASSWTGGLRTNEKLFF
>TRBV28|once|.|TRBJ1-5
TGTGCCAGCAGTGCTCCCGTTTCGGTCCCCTTTGGTCAGCCCCAGCATTTT
CASSAPVSVPFGQPQHF
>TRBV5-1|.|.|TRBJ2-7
TGCGCCAGCAGCCTCAACTACGAGCAGTACTTC
CASSLNYEQYF